Shown below are 14 T cell receptor beta chains from a single sample sequenced in a study of beta chain features in type 1 diabetes (dated by TCRdb to 2017 to 2018). Paper-wide results and their limitations: Type 1 diabetes patients showed a moderate but significant shortening of TCRB CDR3 length in all four CD4+ subsets.

The antigens of these receptors remain unknown. The method was the immunoSEQ multiplex PCR assay. The entire amount of isolated RNA was reverse transcribed using the High Capacity cDNA Reverse Transcription Kit, so the sequenced TCRB transcripts were expressed ones. The immuneACCESS repertoire file appears here via TCRdb, limited to in-frame rearrangements. These files lack a portion of the clones; in checked studies, under half of the deficit traces to unresolved V genes, and the cause of the others is not known. The table for this sample lists 85,000 to 110,000 clones; approximately 30% of them were counted only once. The top ten clonotypes cover about 0.57% of the sample. Material for sequencing was central memory CD4+ T cells from blood. The receptors here all came from a woman aged 18-30 years with type 1 diabetes.

Concerning this clone itself: Compared with germline, one end of the junction differs, possibly owing to a read error. This chain links TRBV28 with TRBJ1-5; D gene uncertain. CDR1 is MDHEN, CDR2 SYDVKM, per germline. CDR3 length: 13 amino acids. CDR3 in DNA: TGTGCCAGCTGTTTGGCCCGAAATCAGCCCCAGCATTTT. Translating it yields CASCLARNQPQHF.

This clone was recorded a few times. V usage is TRBV10-2 and J usage is TRBJ2-1, with TRBD1 matching over 9 bases. Germline CDR1 reads WSHSY; CDR2 reads SAAADI. Germline trimming cut 8 bases from V and 2 bases from J; bases unmatched to any gene: 4. The CDR3 loop spans 14 amino acids. DNA for the CDR3: TGCGCCAGCTCACGGGACAGGGCCTACAATGAGCAGTTCTTC. It codes for CASSRDRAYNEQFF.

This clone was observed a few times. The chain recombines TRBV29-1 with TRBJ2-1; TRBD2 matches 8 bases. Germline V CDR1 and CDR2: SQVTM, ANQGSEA. J lost 3 bases, V lost 3 bases, and 1 base had no gene match. The CDR3 has 13 residues. CDR3 bases: TGCAGCGTTGAGAGCGGGGGCTACAATGAGCAGTTCTTC. Amino acids: CSVESGGYNEQFF.

This clone was seen a handful of times. The chain combines TRBV18 with TRBJ2-4; maybe TRBD2 (6 bases). The V and J ends lost 3 bases and 12 bases respectively, with 15 bases between them. CDR3 length equals 13 residues. Germline V gene data show CDR1 as KGHSH and CDR2 as LQKENI. The CDR3 DNA is TGTGCCAGCTCACCGTTGGGCGGGGCCGCTCAGTACTTC. This sequence encodes CASSPLGGAAQYF.

This chain uses TRBV30 with TRBJ1-3; D possibly corresponds to TRBD1 (6 bases). The V gene's germline CDR1 is GTSNPN and CDR2 SVGIG (reference sequence). The CDR3 length is 13 residues. V lost 2 bases and J lost 2, with 7 bases in between. Written as DNA, the CDR3 is TGTGCCTGGAGTCCAGGGGCTGGAAACACCATATATTTT. This sequence encodes CAWSPGAGNTIYF. The entire variable domain, with the rest obtained from reference TRBV30 and TRBJ1-3, is as follows: SQTIHQWPATLVQPVGSPLSLECTVEGTSNPNLYWYRQAAGRGLQLLFYSVGIGQISSEVPQNLSASRPQDRQFILSSKKLLLSDSGFYLCAWSPGAGNTIYFGEGSWLTVV.

This clone was seen a handful of times. The chain carries TRBV7-2 and TRBJ2-3; no clear D gene. Trimming took off 3 bases at V and 1 base at J, with 11 bases between the two ends. This CDR3 has 15 amino acids. Germline CDR1 reads SGHTA; CDR2 reads FQGNSA. CDR3 nucleotide sequence: TGTGCCAGCAGCTTCCCCCTTTCGGGCACAGATACGCAGTATTTT. This encodes CASSFPLSGTDTQYF.

This rearrangement joins TRBV7-9 to TRBJ2-1; 10 bases fit TRBD2. The V gene end was trimmed by 1 base and the J gene end by 5 bases; junction bases not matched to a gene: 5. The CDR3 covers 16 residues. Germline CDR1 reads SEHNR; CDR2 reads FQNEAQ (reference sequence). This CDR3 is CASSLGRTSGDNEQFF. CDR3 in DNA: TGTGCCAGCAGCTTAGGTCGGACTAGCGGCGACAATGAGCAGTTCTTC.

The V gene is TRBV25-1, the J gene TRBJ1-2, with a possible D match to TRBD1 (5 bases). CDR1 is MGHDK and CDR2 is SYGVNS in the germline V gene. The CDR3 has 14 amino acids. The V end lost 4 bases, the J end lost 3 bases, and 12 bases lay between the germline ends. The CDR3 bases are TGTGCCAGCAGTGGGGGCGAATCGTACTATGGCTACACCTTC. Translation gives CASSGGESYYGYTF.

V usage is TRBV4-3 and J usage is TRBJ1-1; D is uncertain. Deletions cut 4 bases from V and 0 bases from J, with 15 bases between. Germline V CDR1 and CDR2: LGHNA, YSLEER. This CDR3 contains 16 residues. In nucleotides, the CDR3 is TGCGCCAGCAGCCGCGGAGGCGGGGTCGTGAACACTGAAGCTTTCTTT. Translated, it gives CASSRGGGVVNTEAFF.

The sample holds a few counts of this clone. The chain combines TRBV7-2 with TRBJ2-3; possible D gene TRBD1, 6 bases. This CDR3 is built from 16 residues. Trimming cost V 1 base and J 5 bases, with 16 bases left between them. Germline V gene data show CDR1 as SGHTA and CDR2 as FQGNSA. This CDR3 reads CASSLGPGVGRDTQYF. The CDR3 DNA reads as TGTGCCAGCAGCTTAGGTCCAGGGGTTGGGCGAGATACGCAGTATTTT.

In this sample, this clone turned up a few times. This chain uses TRBV19 with TRBJ2-2; D gene ambiguous. This CDR3 comprises 13 residues. The V and J ends lost 1 base and 6 bases respectively, with 6 bases between them. Germline CDR1 is LNHDA and CDR2 is SQIVND (reference sequence). CDR3 in DNA: TGTGCCAGTAGTATAGGAGATCCCGGGGAGCTGTTTTTT. Amino acid sequence: CASSIGDPGELFF.

This clone was found a few times. The rearrangement uses TRBV30 and TRBJ2-3; 9 bases map to TRBD2. Germline CDR1 and CDR2: GTSNPN and SVGIG (reference sequence). The trim removed 0 bases at V and 0 bases at J, leaving 10 bases unmatched. This CDR3 spans 18 amino acids. The CDR3 region is CAWSVLGGRASSTDTQYF. The CDR3 DNA reads TGTGCCTGGAGTGTACTAGGCGGGAGGGCCTCTAGCACAGATACGCAGTATTTT.

The V gene is TRBV14, the J gene TRBJ2-2; 8 positions agree with TRBD1. V lost 4 bases to trimming and J lost 1 base; unmatched junction nucleotides: 11. CDR1 and CDR2 (germline): SGHDN, FVKESK. The CDR3 spans 18 residues. This CDR3 is CASSLPRGGTGNTGELFF. The CDR3 region has the DNA TGTGCCAGCAGCCTCCCGCGGGGCGGGACAGGGAACACCGGGGAGCTGTTTTTT.

This clone was seen only a few times. The V call is TRBV7-3, the J call TRBJ1-1, with 10 nucleotides matching TRBD1. Germline V gene data show CDR1 as SGHTA and CDR2 as FQGTGA. The CDR3 extends over 16 amino acids. The V and J ends lost 1 base and 5 bases, in that order; junction bases with no gene match: 7. In nucleotides, the CDR3 is TGTGCCAGCAGCTTAATTGGGACAGGGGCGCGGACTGAAGCTTTCTTT. Amino acid sequence: CASSLIGTGARTEAFF.